The 21 T cell receptor beta chains below were found in one sample sequenced in a study of OX40 agonist ivuxolimab in advanced cancers. Preparation of the library involved the immunoSEQ multiplex PCR assay. The table comes from immuneACCESS by way of TCRdb, which keeps in-frame sequences with V and J called. Part of the clones is missing from these tables; in studies checked, under half for an unresolved V gene and the rest for unknown reasons. Within this sample are fewer than 85,000 clones, with 77% of them counted one time only. The ten largest clones add up to around 1.5% of the sample. The input for sequencing was CD4+ or CD8+ T cells sorted from blood, taken in a trial of the OX40 agonist ivuxolimab. The receptors were sampled from an adult with an advanced solid tumor such as melanoma, head and neck, liver or kidney cancer.

To note about this clone: The junction departs from the called germline gene at one end, perhaps through a read error. The rearrangement uses TRBV7-7 and TRBJ2-7; a possible D gene is TRBD2 (6 bases). This CDR3 has 14 residues. Germline V gene sequence: CDR1 SSHAT, CDR2 FNYEAQ (reference sequence). The CDR3 nucleotides are TGTGCTAGCAGCTTAGCGGTCGGGATGAGCGAGCAGTACTTC. Translation gives CASSLAVGMSEQYF.

This clone was observed a few times. The chain joins TRBV20-1 to TRBJ2-5, with D uncertain. Trimming took off 5 bases at V and 4 bases at J, with 8 bases between the two ends. This CDR3 comprises 11 residues. Germline assignment: CDR1 DFQATT and CDR2 SNEGSKA (reference sequence). The CDR3 sequence: CSAQVRETQYF. For the CDR3, the DNA is TGCAGTGCTCAAGTTCGAGAGACCCAGTACTTC.

The chain joins TRBV18 to TRBJ1-2; 9 bases agree with TRBD1. V lost 8 bases, J lost 0 bases, and 7 bases stayed unmatched. Germline CDR1 reads KGHSH; CDR2 reads LQKENI. The CDR3 runs 15 residues. Written as DNA, the CDR3 is TGTGCCAGCACCCCGGGACAGGGAGCTAACTATGGCTACACCTTC. This translates into CASTPGQGANYGYTF.

The DNA of the CDR3 is TGTGCCAGCAGTACCGGGAACGGGGAGCTGTTTTTT. The encoded protein is CASSTGNGELFF. The rearrangement uses TRBV2 and TRBJ2-2; D may be TRBD2 (5 bases). V was clipped by 5 bases and J by 7 bases, with 8 bases between them. The CDR3 consists of 12 residues. Per germline, CDR1 SNHLY and CDR2 FYNNEI.

The rearrangement uses TRBV9 and TRBJ2-1, with D hard to call. Trimming took off 0 bases at V and 9 bases at J, with 16 bases between the two ends. CDR1 and CDR2 from the germline V gene are SGDLS and YYNGEE. This CDR3 is 15 amino acids long. DNA of the CDR3: TGTGCCAGCAGCGTAGAGGCAGCCGTTGGGTTTGAGCAGTTCTTC. This sequence encodes CASSVEAAVGFEQFF.

The CDR3 is CASSLQGVIENTQYF. The CDR3 coding sequence is TGTGCCAGCAGCTTACAGGGGGTGATTGAGAATACGCAGTATTTT. The chain couples TRBV5-8 to TRBJ2-3; 8 nucleotides align to TRBD1. This CDR3 region has 15 residues. Unmatched junction bases numbered 9, after V lost 2 bases and J lost 7 bases. Germline V lookup: CDR1 SGHTS, CDR2 YDEGEE. Full variable domain (remainder filled in from reference TRBV5-8 and TRBJ2-3): EAGVTQSPTHLIKTRGQQATLRCSPISGHTSVYWYQQALGLGLQFLLWYDEGEERNRGNFPPRFSGRQFPNYSSELNVNALELEDSALYLCASSLQGVIENTQYFGPGTRLTVL.

This chain uses TRBV6-5 with TRBJ1-1, with D unresolved. Germline V CDR1 and CDR2: MNHEY, SVGAGI. The V gene lost 5 bases and the J gene lost 6 bases, with 19 bases spanning the gap. This CDR3 comprises 15 residues. The CDR3 spells CASSRGGAGRAEAFF. CDR3 DNA: TGTGCCAGCAGTCGGGGTGGTGCGGGGAGGGCTGAAGCTTTCTTT.

V gene TRBV5-1 combines with J gene TRBJ1-1; no clear D. Per germline, CDR1 SGHRS and CDR2 YFSETQ. Trimming cost V 4 bases and J 5 bases, with 21 bases left between them. The CDR3 is made up of 16 amino acids. CDR3 in DNA: TGCGCCAGCAGCCGTAATCCTCGCCTTTCGGGGACTGAAGCTTTCTTT. Residues: CASSRNPRLSGTEAFF. The complete variable domain, with remaining parts taken from reference TRBV5-1 and TRBJ1-1, reads KAGVTQTPRYLIKTRGQQVTLSCSPISGHRSVSWYQQTPGQGLQFLFEYFSETQRNKGNFPGRFSGRQFSNSRSEMNVSTLELGDSALYLCASSRNPRLSGTEAFFGQGTRLTVV.

This chain connects TRBV13 to TRBJ2-7; 9 positions agree with TRBD1. CDR1 and CDR2 (germline): PRHDT, FYEKMQ (reference sequence). V lost 5 bases to trimming and J lost 6 bases; unmatched junction nucleotides: 5. The CDR3 totals 13 residues. CDR3 bases: TGTGCCAGCAGCATAGACAGGGGGGGCGAGCAGTACTTC. Translated: CASSIDRGGEQYF. The full variable domain, in which reference TRBV13 and TRBJ2-7 provide the parts outside the CDR3, is AAGVIQSPRHLIKEKRETATLKCYPIPRHDTVYWYQQGPGQDPQFLISFYEKMQSDKGSIPDRFSAQQFSDYHSELNMSSLELGDSALYFCASSIDRGGEQYFGPGTRLTVT.

Here the CDR3 reads CASSLGARQPQHF. Written as DNA, the CDR3 is TGTGCCAGCAGTCTAGGGGCGCGTCAGCCCCAGCATTTT. The chain joins TRBV2 to TRBJ1-5; the D gene is possibly TRBD1 (5 bases). Trimming stripped 5 bases from V and 6 bases from J, with 11 bases between. Germline lookup yields CDR1 SNHLY and CDR2 FYNNEI. The CDR3 length is 13 residues.

The rearrangement links TRBV6-1 to TRBJ1-2; TRBD1 aligns across 9 bases. Germline CDR1 and CDR2: MNHNS and SASEGT. The CDR3 has 15 residues. The junction had 9 bases not matched to a gene; V was cut back by 6 bases and J by 4 bases. The CDR3 DNA sequence: TGTGCCAGCAGAGATCCGACAGGGGGTAGCTATGGCTACACCTTC. It yields the protein CASRDPTGGSYGYTF.

V usage is TRBV18 and J usage is TRBJ2-1; TRBD1 might be the D (5 bases). The germline V gene encodes CDR1 KGHSH and CDR2 LQKENI. The CDR3 is made up of 16 amino acids. With 3 bases removed from V and 4 bases from J, the gap between germline ends came to 16 bases. CDR3 nucleotide sequence: TGTGCCAGCTCACCGCCTACCAGGACAAAGTACAATGAGCAGTTCTTC. It encodes CASSPPTRTKYNEQFF.

This clone was found a few times. The chain links TRBV4-1 to TRBJ2-3; D gene ambiguous. CDR1 MGHRA and CDR2 YSYEKL come from the germline V gene. CDR3 length: 15 residues. V was cut by 6 bases and J by 1 base, with 14 bases left in between. CDR3 nucleotides: TGCGCCAGCAGACCACCCGGCACAGGCACAGATACGCAGTATTTT. Its protein product is CASRPPGTGTDTQYF.

The chain uses TRBV29-1 and TRBJ2-1; perhaps TRBD1 as D (6 bases). V was clipped by 7 bases and J by 7 bases, with 11 bases between them. The germline V gene encodes CDR1 SQVTM and CDR2 ANQGSEA. The CDR3 runs 11 residues. CDR3 DNA: TGCAGCGCTGGAAGGGGGAATGAGCAGTTCTTC. Translated: CSAGRGNEQFF.

This chain links TRBV28 with TRBJ2-5, with D perhaps matching TRBD1 (6 bases). The J call may be in error: the DNA end matches TRBJ2-7 better. The CDR3 has 15 amino acids. Germline V gene lookup returns CDR1 MDHEN and CDR2 SYDVKM. Written as DNA, the CDR3 is TGTGCCAGCAGTTTTCACAGGGTCTCGTCCTACGAGCAGTACTTC. It codes for CASSFHRVSSYEQYF.

The V and J genes are TRBV10-2 and TRBJ2-3; D call uncertain. From germline, CDR1 is WSHSY and CDR2 SAAADI. This CDR3 has 12 amino acids. Trimming left V 10 bases short and J 4 bases short, with 12 bases between. CDR3 protein: CATWRMADTQYF. The CDR3, as DNA: TGCGCCACCTGGCGTATGGCAGATACGCAGTATTTT.

This clone appeared a few times. The chain is built from TRBV30 and TRBJ2-5; D is perhaps TRBD1 (5 bases). Trimming took off 2 bases at V and 4 bases at J, with 14 bases between the two ends. CDR1 is GTSNPN, CDR2 SVGIG, per germline (reference sequence). This CDR3 comprises 14 residues. The CDR3 spells CAWSFPGMGETQYF. The CDR3 bases are TGTGCCTGGAGTTTTCCAGGGATGGGAGAGACCCAGTACTTC.

The chain carries TRBV27 and TRBJ2-1, with TRBD2 identical over 13 bases. V was pared by 3 bases and J by 6 bases, with 2 bases of the junction left unmatched. Per germline, CDR1 MNHEY and CDR2 SMNVEV (reference sequence). The CDR3 sequence is 15 residues long. Here the CDR3 reads CASSLGLAGLNEQFF. The DNA for the CDR3 is TGTGCCAGCAGTTTGGGACTAGCGGGGCTCAATGAGCAGTTCTTC.

The CDR3 DNA sequence: TGTGCCAGCAGGGGGTCTGATTCACCCCTCCACTTT. This sequence encodes CASRGSDSPLHF. This rearrangement joins TRBV2 to TRBJ1-6, with D unclear. Looked up from germline, CDR1 is SNHLY and CDR2 is FYNNEI. There are 12 residues in the CDR3. V was trimmed by 6 bases and J by 8 bases, leaving 8 bases between them.

Notes on this clone: This sample also contains other DNA sequences that code for the same CDR3. The chain employs TRBV18 and TRBJ1-2, with D unclear. The germline gives CDR1 KGHSH, CDR2 LQKENI. CDR3 length: 13 residues. V lost 3 bases, J lost 2 bases, and 7 bases lay in between. CDR3 protein: CASSPDGNYGYTF. DNA for the CDR3: TGTGCCAGCTCACCGGACGGGAACTATGGCTACACCTTC.

V is TRBV6-1 and J is TRBJ2-1, with 8 bases aligning to TRBD2. CDR1 is MNHNS, CDR2 SASEGT, per germline. The CDR3 length is 14 residues. Trimming removed 6 bases from V and 0 bases from J; junction bases left unmatched: 1. The CDR3 here is CASRREGSYNEQFF. The DNA for the CDR3 is TGTGCCAGCAGACGGGAGGGCTCCTACAATGAGCAGTTCTTC.